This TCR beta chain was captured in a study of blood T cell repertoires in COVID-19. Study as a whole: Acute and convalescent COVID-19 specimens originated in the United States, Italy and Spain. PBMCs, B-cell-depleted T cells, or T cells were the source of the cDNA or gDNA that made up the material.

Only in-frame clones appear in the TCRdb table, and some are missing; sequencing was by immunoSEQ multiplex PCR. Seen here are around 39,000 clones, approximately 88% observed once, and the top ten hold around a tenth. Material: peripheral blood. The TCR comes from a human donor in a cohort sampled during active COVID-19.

The CDR3 sequence is CASSPVQGVSVYGYTF. The CDR3 DNA reads as TGCGCCAGCAGCCCGGTCCAGGGGGTATCCGTCTATGGCTACACCTTC. This sequence joins TRBV5-1 and TRBJ1-2; TRBD1 matches at 7 bases. This CDR3 contains 16 residues. CDR1 is SGHRS, CDR2 YFSETQ, per germline. The J segment lost 4 bases and the V segment lost 4 bases, leaving 13 bases of the junction unmatched.